Listed below are T cell receptor beta chains from one sample, sequenced in a study of control samples from healthy donors and cancer patients. Assay: immunoSEQ multiplex PCR; the TCRdb copy retains only in-frame clones and omits some. The profile shows around 94,000 clones, approximately 90% of them singletons. Material: blood. The receptors derive from a woman aged 18-29 years in good health. CDR3s include the opening cysteine and the closing phenylalanine or tryptophan. A D gene is named only where the DNA matches it firmly. Part of the rows lack a size; the others show once, few, many or a class for expanded clones.

v_call: TRBV6-2/TRBV6-3; clone_size: NA; cdr3_length: 15; d_call: TRBD2; j_call: TRBJ2-2; cdr3_nt: TGTGCCAGCAGTTACTTGCGGGAGGTCACCGGGGAGCTGTTTTTT; cdr3_aa: CASSYLREVTGELFF
v_call: TRBV7-2; clone_size: NA; cdr3_length: 13; d_call: NA; j_call: TRBJ2-1; cdr3_nt: TGTGCCAGCAGCTTACCTTTGTACAATGAGCAGTTCTTC; cdr3_aa: CASSLPLYNEQFF
v_call: TRBV19; clone_size: NA; cdr3_length: 14; d_call: TRBD2; j_call: TRBJ2-5; cdr3_nt: TGTGCCACTACGACTAGCGGGGGGAAAGAGACCCAGTACTTC; cdr3_aa: CATTTSGGKETQYF
v_call: TRBV27; clone_size: NA; cdr3_length: 15; d_call: NA; j_call: TRBJ2-1; cdr3_nt: TGTGCCAGCAGTTCAACTGGGGACCCCTACAATGAGCAGTTCTTC; cdr3_aa: CASSSTGDPYNEQFF
v_call: TRBV3-1/TRBV3-2; clone_size: NA; cdr3_length: 15; d_call: NA; j_call: TRBJ1-1; cdr3_nt: TGTGCCAGCAGCCCCCCCCGAGCCCTGAGCACTGAAGCTTTCTTT; cdr3_aa: CASSPPRALSTEAFF
v_call: TRBV7-9; clone_size: NA; cdr3_length: 16; d_call: TRBD2; j_call: TRBJ2-3; cdr3_nt: TGTGCCAGCAGCTTAGCCGGGACTAGCGGCACAGATACGCAGTATTTT; cdr3_aa: CASSLAGTSGTDTQYF
v_call: TRBV6-5; clone_size: NA; cdr3_length: 13; d_call: TRBD1; j_call: TRBJ2-5; cdr3_nt: TGTGCCAGCAGAGTCGACAGGGTCGGGACCCAGTACTTC; cdr3_aa: CASRVDRVGTQYF
v_call: TRBV19; clone_size: NA; cdr3_length: 14; d_call: TRBD1; j_call: TRBJ1-1; cdr3_nt: TGTGCCAGTAGTACCCATCAGGGGGGCGCTGAAGCTTTCTTT; cdr3_aa: CASSTHQGGAEAFF
v_call: TRBV12-5; clone_size: NA; cdr3_length: 15; d_call: TRBD2; j_call: TRBJ2-7; cdr3_nt: TGTGCTAGTGGATCTGACATAGGCGGGAGTTCGGAGCAGTACTTC; cdr3_aa: CASGSDIGGSSEQYF
v_call: TRBV28; clone_size: NA; cdr3_length: 15; d_call: NA; j_call: TRBJ1-4; cdr3_nt: TGTGCCAGCAGTTTAGGTGGTACAGGGAATGAAAAACTGTTTTTT; cdr3_aa: CASSLGGTGNEKLFF
v_call: TRBV19; clone_size: NA; cdr3_length: 14; d_call: TRBD1; j_call: TRBJ2-2; cdr3_nt: TGTGCCAGTGGTCGGACAGGGGAGGGCGGGGAGCTGTTTTTT; cdr3_aa: CASGRTGEGGELFF
v_call: TRBV30; clone_size: NA; cdr3_length: 11; d_call: NA; j_call: TRBJ1-1; cdr3_nt: TGTGCCTGGAGGGTGAACACTGAAGCTTTCTTT; cdr3_aa: CAWRVNTEAFF
v_call: TRBV7-6; clone_size: NA; cdr3_length: 15; d_call: NA; j_call: TRBJ1-3; cdr3_nt: TGTGCCAGCAGCGTCTCAGGCAACTCTGGAAACACCATATATTTT; cdr3_aa: CASSVSGNSGNTIYF
v_call: TRBV4-2; clone_size: NA; cdr3_length: 16; d_call: TRBD2; j_call: TRBJ2-7; cdr3_nt: TGTGCCAGCAGCCAAGGGGGTGGGAGGGCCCTCGGCGAGCAGTACTTC; cdr3_aa: CASSQGGGRALGEQYF
v_call: TRBV6-5; clone_size: NA; cdr3_length: 15; d_call: TRBD1; j_call: TRBJ2-7; cdr3_nt: TGTGCCAGCAGACCCGGACAGGGTACAACCTACGAGCAGTACTTC; cdr3_aa: CASRPGQGTTYEQYF
v_call: TRBV10-3; clone_size: NA; cdr3_length: 15; d_call: NA; j_call: TRBJ2-7; cdr3_nt: TGTGCCATCAGTGAGTCGAGGAACCGAGCCTACGAGCAGTACTTC; cdr3_aa: CAISESRNRAYEQYF
v_call: TRBV28; clone_size: NA; cdr3_length: 13; d_call: NA; j_call: TRBJ1-2; cdr3_nt: TGTGCCAGCAGTTCGGGACTTTCTATTGGCTACACCTTC; cdr3_aa: CASSSGLSIGYTF
v_call: TRBV7-9; clone_size: NA; cdr3_length: 15; d_call: NA; j_call: TRBJ1-4; cdr3_nt: TGTGCCAGCAGCTTAGCGAGACGGTCCAATGAAAAACTGTTTTTT; cdr3_aa: CASSLARRSNEKLFF
v_call: TRBV18; clone_size: NA; cdr3_length: 18; d_call: TRBD1; j_call: TRBJ1-1; cdr3_nt: TGTGCCAGCTCACCTACCGGGACAGGGGCTTCATCGAACACTGAAGCTTTCTTT; cdr3_aa: CASSPTGTGASSNTEAFF
v_call: TRBV19; clone_size: NA; cdr3_length: 15; d_call: TRBD1; j_call: TRBJ1-5; cdr3_nt: TGTGCCAGTAGTGACCGGGACAGTGCCAATCAGCCCCAGCATTTT; cdr3_aa: CASSDRDSANQPQHF
v_call: TRBV19; clone_size: NA; cdr3_length: 17; d_call: NA; j_call: TRBJ1-1; cdr3_nt: TGTGCCAGTAGCAGCGGCCAGGGTCTGGGGGGTAACACTGAAGCTTTCTTT; cdr3_aa: CASSSGQGLGGNTEAFF
v_call: TRBV5-5; clone_size: few; cdr3_length: 14; d_call: NA; j_call: TRBJ2-7; cdr3_nt: TGTGCCAGCAGCTTGGAATACCAGTCCTACGAGCAGTACTTC; cdr3_aa: CASSLEYQSYEQYF
v_call: TRBV7-4; clone_size: once; cdr3_length: 15; d_call: NA; j_call: TRBJ2-3; cdr3_nt: TGTGCCAGCAGCTTAGAGCGGGCACGAACAGATACGCAGTATTTT; cdr3_aa: CASSLERARTDTQYF
v_call: TRBV28; clone_size: NA; cdr3_length: 16; d_call: NA; j_call: TRBJ1-1; cdr3_nt: TGTGCCAGCAGCTGGTCCTTACAGGGTCTGAACACTGAAGCTTTCTTT; cdr3_aa: CASSWSLQGLNTEAFF
v_call: TRBV28; clone_size: NA; cdr3_length: 13; d_call: NA; j_call: TRBJ1-6; cdr3_nt: TGTGCCAGCAGTTTACTCGGCAGCTTGGCCCTCCACTTT; cdr3_aa: CASSLLGSLALHF
v_call: TRBV7-2; clone_size: NA; cdr3_length: 13; d_call: NA; j_call: TRBJ1-2; cdr3_nt: TGTGCCAGCAGCTTAGTTGGGGCCTATGGCTACACCTTC; cdr3_aa: CASSLVGAYGYTF
v_call: TRBV7-9; clone_size: NA; cdr3_length: 13; d_call: NA; j_call: TRBJ2-5; cdr3_nt: TGTGCCAGCAGCTTCGGCGGAGAAGAGACCCAGTACTTC; cdr3_aa: CASSFGGEETQYF
v_call: TRBV6-2/TRBV6-3; clone_size: NA; cdr3_length: 12; d_call: NA; j_call: TRBJ2-7; cdr3_nt: TGTGCCAGCAGTCGGGTCGCCTACGAGCAGTACTTC; cdr3_aa: CASSRVAYEQYF
v_call: TRBV5-1; clone_size: medium-sized; cdr3_length: 14; d_call: TRBD1; j_call: TRBJ1-1; cdr3_nt: TGCGCCAGCAGCTGGGGGACAGGTTCTACTGAAGCTTTCTTT; cdr3_aa: CASSWGTGSTEAFF
v_call: TRBV28; clone_size: NA; cdr3_length: 12; d_call: NA; j_call: TRBJ2-7; cdr3_nt: TGTGCCAGCAGGTCTTCGGGGTACGAGCAGTACTTC; cdr3_aa: CASRSSGYEQYF
v_call: TRBV28; clone_size: NA; cdr3_length: 14; d_call: TRBD1; j_call: TRBJ1-5; cdr3_nt: TGTGCCAGCAGGCCGACAGGGCCCAATCAGCCCCAGCATTTT; cdr3_aa: CASRPTGPNQPQHF
v_call: TRBV19; clone_size: once; cdr3_length: 15; d_call: TRBD1; j_call: TRBJ2-7; cdr3_nt: TGTGCCAGTAGTGGGGGACAGGGGGCATCCTACGAGCAGTACTTC; cdr3_aa: CASSGGQGASYEQYF
v_call: TRBV13; clone_size: NA; cdr3_length: 17; d_call: NA; j_call: TRBJ2-3; cdr3_nt: TGTGCCAGCAGCCAGACAGGGGAGCGGGAGGGCACAGATACGCAGTATTTT; cdr3_aa: CASSQTGEREGTDTQYF
v_call: TRBV7-9; clone_size: NA; cdr3_length: 11; d_call: NA; j_call: TRBJ2-7; cdr3_nt: TGTGCCAGCAGCCGGACCGGCGAGCAGTACTTC; cdr3_aa: CASSRTGEQYF
v_call: TRBV9; clone_size: once; cdr3_length: 15; d_call: NA; j_call: TRBJ1-1; cdr3_nt: TGTGCCAGCAGCGTAAAGGAGGGGGGATTGACTGAAGCTTTCTTT; cdr3_aa: CASSVKEGGLTEAFF
v_call: TRBV5-4; clone_size: few; cdr3_length: 14; d_call: NA; j_call: TRBJ1-3; cdr3_nt: TGTGCCAGCAGGGACAGACCCTCTGGAAACACCATATATTTT; cdr3_aa: CASRDRPSGNTIYF
v_call: TRBV6-5; clone_size: NA; cdr3_length: 14; d_call: NA; j_call: TRBJ1-4; cdr3_nt: TGTGCCAGCAGAGCCGGGACACGGGGTGAAAAACTGTTTTTT; cdr3_aa: CASRAGTRGEKLFF
v_call: TRBV4-1; clone_size: NA; cdr3_length: 13; d_call: NA; j_call: TRBJ1-2; cdr3_nt: TGCGCCAGCAGCCACTATGAGGGGGATGGCTACACCTTC; cdr3_aa: CASSHYEGDGYTF
v_call: TRBV5-4; clone_size: once; cdr3_length: 16; d_call: NA; j_call: TRBJ1-3; cdr3_nt: TGTGCCAGCAGCTTCGGTCAGGGTACCTTGGGAAACACCATATATTTT; cdr3_aa: CASSFGQGTLGNTIYF
v_call: TRBV5-1; clone_size: NA; cdr3_length: 14; d_call: TRBD1; j_call: TRBJ1-4; cdr3_nt: TGCGCCAGCAGCCTTGACAGGGGAGGTGAAAAACTGTTTTTT; cdr3_aa: CASSLDRGGEKLFF
v_call: TRBV7-2; clone_size: few; cdr3_length: 18; d_call: NA; j_call: TRBJ1-6; cdr3_nt: TGTGCCAGCAGCAAAACCCGGACGAGTAGCTCCTATAATTCACCCCTCCACTTT; cdr3_aa: CASSKTRTSSSYNSPLHF
v_call: TRBV27; clone_size: NA; cdr3_length: 14; d_call: NA; j_call: TRBJ2-7; cdr3_nt: TGTGCCAGCAGTTTATCGTCGGGGCCGTACGAGCAGTACTTC; cdr3_aa: CASSLSSGPYEQYF
v_call: TRBV11-3; clone_size: NA; cdr3_length: 13; d_call: TRBD2; j_call: TRBJ2-1; cdr3_nt: TGTGCCAGCAGCCCAGGACTAGCCGGTGAGCAGTTCTTC; cdr3_aa: CASSPGLAGEQFF
v_call: TRBV5-1; clone_size: few; cdr3_length: 15; d_call: TRBD1; j_call: TRBJ1-2; cdr3_nt: TGCGCCAGCAGCGACAGGACAGGGGTTTCCTATGGCTACACCTTC; cdr3_aa: CASSDRTGVSYGYTF
v_call: TRBV19; clone_size: NA; cdr3_length: 16; d_call: TRBD1; j_call: TRBJ1-5; cdr3_nt: TGTGCCAGTAGTCTTACAGGGGGCGAAGGCAATCAGCCCCAGCATTTT; cdr3_aa: CASSLTGGEGNQPQHF
v_call: TRBV6-5; clone_size: NA; cdr3_length: 13; d_call: NA; j_call: TRBJ1-1; cdr3_nt: TGTGCCAGCAGCCAACTCAGGGTATCTGAAGCTTTCTTT; cdr3_aa: CASSQLRVSEAFF
v_call: TRBV7-9; clone_size: NA; cdr3_length: 14; d_call: TRBD1; j_call: TRBJ1-2; cdr3_nt: TGTGCCAGCAGTCGGGGACAGGACTTCTATGGCTACACCTTC; cdr3_aa: CASSRGQDFYGYTF
v_call: TRBV5-1; clone_size: once; cdr3_length: 15; d_call: NA; j_call: TRBJ2-7; cdr3_nt: TGCGCCAGCAGCCTACTCCCGGGACTGCCCTACGAGCAGTACTTC; cdr3_aa: CASSLLPGLPYEQYF
v_call: TRBV5-1; clone_size: once; cdr3_length: 15; d_call: NA; j_call: TRBJ2-1; cdr3_nt: TGCGCCAGCAGCCGGTCGGGTAGGGGCTACAATGAGCAGTTCTTC; cdr3_aa: CASSRSGRGYNEQFF
v_call: TRBV5-4; clone_size: NA; cdr3_length: 12; d_call: NA; j_call: TRBJ2-3; cdr3_nt: TGTGCCAGCAGCTTCGGGAGAGATACGCAGTATTTT; cdr3_aa: CASSFGRDTQYF
v_call: TRBV6-5; clone_size: NA; cdr3_length: 15; d_call: NA; j_call: TRBJ1-3; cdr3_nt: TGTGCCAGCAGCCCCCAAGTAGGCTCTGGAAACACCATATATTTT; cdr3_aa: CASSPQVGSGNTIYF
v_call: TRBV12-3/TRBV12-4; clone_size: NA; cdr3_length: 12; d_call: NA; j_call: TRBJ2-1; cdr3_nt: TGTGCCAGCACCACGCTAATCGGCGAGCAGTTCTTC; cdr3_aa: CASTTLIGEQFF